The text below deals with one T cell receptor (beta chain). What this receptor recognizes is not known. Base qualities are not provided; no much larger clone lies one nucleotide away. TCRbeta CDR3 regions were amplified from genomic DNA by means of the immunoSEQ Assay, a bias-controlled multiplex PCR. As for the authors' bioinformatics: The number of nucleated cells in each sample was estimated from the amplification of reference gene primers within the assay. To quantify the absolute abundance of each unique TCRbeta CDR3 rearrangement, sequence reads were collapsed and filtered. Productive Simpson clonality was computed per sample as the square root of Simpson's diversity index over productive rearrangements. TCRdb obtained this table from immuneACCESS and retained in-frame rearrangements with V and J assigned. These tables miss some clones; where compared with another copy, unresolved V genes account for less than half of the shortfall, and the remainder is unexplained. V and J calls and clone size are copied from that table; D and trimming were computed from the DNA. A total of over 200,000 clones appear in this sample, roughly 90% of them only once. The ten largest clones take up about 1.9% of the sample.

The record originates from a study of blood T cell repertoires in COVID-19 (dated by TCRdb to the early 2020s). The study in broad terms: The collaborator samples originated in the United States, Italy and Spain and spanned the acute and convalescent phases of COVID-19. The material from the prospective study consisted of cDNA or gDNA derived from T cells, B-cell-depleted T cells, or PBMCs. Deeply sampled blood TCRbeta repertoires from subjects exposed to, actively infected with, or recovered from COVID-19 were included in the dataset. The repertoires were released in a freely available public database meant as a resource for research on the immune response to SARS-CoV-2. Samples were obtained from the ongoing ImmuneRACE study (first 160 participants) and from approximately 1,200 subjects provided by 6 global collaborators. The sample metadata nearly always contained a de-identified subject ID, COVID-19 status, age in years and sex. Where available, HLA class I and class II types were taken from metadata supplied by the sample provider and were not determined by assay-based typing.

The germline V gene gives CDR1 as SGHTA and CDR2 as FQGTGA. V and J are trimmed by 11 bases and 4 bases, and the gene matches miss 6 bases of the junction. From its cysteine to its phenylalanine, the CDR3 spans 13 amino acids. Only the CDR3 DNA is retained, 39 bases long and in frame from the first base. Study-wide findings and limitations: Clinical and demographic metadata were provided uncurated, with the amount varying by source and participant.

Collaborating institutions collected whole blood in K2EDTA tubes following their own protocols. For TCRbeta analysis, collaborator samples were shipped as frozen whole blood, as isolated PBMCs, or as DNA extracted from either sample type. The sequencing sample was made of peripheral blood. The sequence came from a man aged 35 to 55 with active or convalescent COVID-19. The chain is made from TRBV7-3 and TRBJ2-1, with 9 bases aligning to TRBD1. The nucleotides are TGTGCCTCCCGAGGGACAGGGTACAATGAGCAGTTCTTC. It translates as CASRGTGYNEQFF.